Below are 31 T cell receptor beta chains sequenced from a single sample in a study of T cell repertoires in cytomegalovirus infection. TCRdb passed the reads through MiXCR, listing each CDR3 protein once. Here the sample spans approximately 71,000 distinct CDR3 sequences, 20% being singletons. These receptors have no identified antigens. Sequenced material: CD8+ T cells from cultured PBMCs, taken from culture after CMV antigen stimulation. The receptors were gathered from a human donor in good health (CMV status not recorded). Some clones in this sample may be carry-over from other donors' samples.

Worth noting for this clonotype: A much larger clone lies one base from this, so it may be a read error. The CDR3 DNA is TGTGCCAGCAGCTTAGTAAGCTCCTACAATGAGCAGTTCTTC. It is translated as CASSLVSSYNEQFF. This rearrangement joins TRBV7-2 to TRBJ2-1; no clear D gene. V gave up 1 base and J gave up 0 bases, with 4 bases separating them. This CDR3 region has 14 residues. The germline V gene has CDR1 SGHTA and CDR2 FQGNSA.

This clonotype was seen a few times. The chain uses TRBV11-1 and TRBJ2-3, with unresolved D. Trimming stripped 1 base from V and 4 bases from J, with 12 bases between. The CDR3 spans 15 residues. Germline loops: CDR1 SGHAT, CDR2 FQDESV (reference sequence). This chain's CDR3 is CASSLESEGADTQYF. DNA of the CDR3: TGTGCCAGCAGCTTAGAGTCGGAAGGAGCAGATACGCAGTATTTT.

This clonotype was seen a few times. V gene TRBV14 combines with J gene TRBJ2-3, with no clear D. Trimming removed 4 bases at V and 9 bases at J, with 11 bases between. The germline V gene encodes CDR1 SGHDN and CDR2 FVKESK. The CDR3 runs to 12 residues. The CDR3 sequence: CASSLPRHTQYF. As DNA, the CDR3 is TGTGCCAGCAGCCTACCCAGGCACACGCAGTATTTT.

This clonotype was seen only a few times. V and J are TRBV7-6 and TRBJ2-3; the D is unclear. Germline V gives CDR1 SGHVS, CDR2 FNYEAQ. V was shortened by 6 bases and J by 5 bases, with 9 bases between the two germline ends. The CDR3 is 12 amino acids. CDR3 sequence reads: CASSPAGDTQYF. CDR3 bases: TGTGCCAGCAGTCCAGCCGGAGATACGCAGTATTTT.

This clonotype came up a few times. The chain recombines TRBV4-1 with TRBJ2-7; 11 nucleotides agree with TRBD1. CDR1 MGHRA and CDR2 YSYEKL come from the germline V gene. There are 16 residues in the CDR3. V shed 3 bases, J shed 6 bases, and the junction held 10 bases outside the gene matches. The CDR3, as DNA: TGCGCCAGCAGCCACGCACGGACAGGGGGCCAACTCGAGCAGTACTTC. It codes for CASSHARTGGQLEQYF.

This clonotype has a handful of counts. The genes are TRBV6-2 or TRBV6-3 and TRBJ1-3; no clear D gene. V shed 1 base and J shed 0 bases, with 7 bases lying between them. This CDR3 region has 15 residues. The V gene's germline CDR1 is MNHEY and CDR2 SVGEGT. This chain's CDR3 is CASSYWIISGNTIYF. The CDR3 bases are TGTGCCAGCAGTTACTGGATCATCTCTGGAAACACCATATATTTT.

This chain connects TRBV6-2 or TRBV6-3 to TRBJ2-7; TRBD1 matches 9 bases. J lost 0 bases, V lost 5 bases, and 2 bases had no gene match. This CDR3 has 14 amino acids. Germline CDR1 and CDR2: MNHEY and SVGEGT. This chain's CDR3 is CASSRTGASYEQYF. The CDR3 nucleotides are TGTGCCAGCAGTCGGACAGGGGCCTCCTACGAGCAGTACTTC.

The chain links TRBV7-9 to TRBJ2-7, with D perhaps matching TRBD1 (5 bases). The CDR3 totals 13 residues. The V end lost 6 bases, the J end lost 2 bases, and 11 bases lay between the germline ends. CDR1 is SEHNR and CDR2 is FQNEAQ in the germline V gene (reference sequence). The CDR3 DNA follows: TGTGCCAGCAGTCTGGACAAGACCTACGAGCAGTACTTC. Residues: CASSLDKTYEQYF.

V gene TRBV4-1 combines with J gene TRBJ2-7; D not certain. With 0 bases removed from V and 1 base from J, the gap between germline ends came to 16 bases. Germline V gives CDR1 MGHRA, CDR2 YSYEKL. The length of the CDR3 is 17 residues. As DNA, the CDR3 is TGCGCCAGCAGCCAAGAACACAGCCCAATGTGGTCCTACGAGCAGTACTTC. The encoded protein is CASSQEHSPMWSYEQYF.

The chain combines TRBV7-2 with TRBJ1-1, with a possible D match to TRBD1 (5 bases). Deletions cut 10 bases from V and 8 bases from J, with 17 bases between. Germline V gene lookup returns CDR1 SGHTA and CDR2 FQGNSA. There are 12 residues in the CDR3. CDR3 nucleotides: TGTGCCATACTGGGACGAGCAGGCGAAGCTTTCTTT. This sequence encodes CAILGRAGEAFF.

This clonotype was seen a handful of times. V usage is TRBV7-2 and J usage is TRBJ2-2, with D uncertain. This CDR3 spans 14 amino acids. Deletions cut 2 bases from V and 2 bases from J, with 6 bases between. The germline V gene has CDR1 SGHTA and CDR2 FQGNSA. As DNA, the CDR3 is TGTGCCAGCAGCTTATACAGTAACACCGGGGAGCTGTTTTTT. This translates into CASSLYSNTGELFF.

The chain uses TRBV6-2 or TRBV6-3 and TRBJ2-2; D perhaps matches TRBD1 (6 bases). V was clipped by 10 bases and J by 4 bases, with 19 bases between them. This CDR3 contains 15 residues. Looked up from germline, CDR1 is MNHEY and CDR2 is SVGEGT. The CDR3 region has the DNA TGTGCCATCAAAACAGGGCCGCTGGGCACCGGGGAGCTGTTTTTT. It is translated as CAIKTGPLGTGELFF.

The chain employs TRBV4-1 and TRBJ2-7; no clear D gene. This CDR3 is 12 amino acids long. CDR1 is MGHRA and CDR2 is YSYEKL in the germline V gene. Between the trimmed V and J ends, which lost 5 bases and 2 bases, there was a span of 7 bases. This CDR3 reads CASSESAYEQYF. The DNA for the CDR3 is TGCGCCAGCAGCGAAAGTGCCTACGAGCAGTACTTC.

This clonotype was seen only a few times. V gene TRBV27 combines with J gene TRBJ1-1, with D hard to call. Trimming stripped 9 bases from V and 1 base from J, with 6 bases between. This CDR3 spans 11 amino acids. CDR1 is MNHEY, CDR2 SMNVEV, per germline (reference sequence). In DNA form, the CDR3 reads TGTGCCAGTCGGAAGAACACTGAAGCTTTCTTT. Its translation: CASRKNTEAFF.

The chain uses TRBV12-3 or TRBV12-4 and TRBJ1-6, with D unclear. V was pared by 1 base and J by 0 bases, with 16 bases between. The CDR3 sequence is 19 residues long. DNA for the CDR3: TGTGCCAGCAGTTTAGTTTTGGGTGCTAAGAGCTCCTATAATTCACCCCTCCACTTT. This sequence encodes CASSLVLGAKSSYNSPLHF.

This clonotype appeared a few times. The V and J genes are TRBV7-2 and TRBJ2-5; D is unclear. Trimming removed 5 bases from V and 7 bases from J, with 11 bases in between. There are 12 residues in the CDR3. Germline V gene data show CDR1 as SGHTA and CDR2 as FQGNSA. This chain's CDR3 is CASSPPVRTQYF. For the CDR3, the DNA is TGTGCCAGCAGCCCCCCGGTTCGGACCCAGTACTTC.

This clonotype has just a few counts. CDR3 amino acids: CATSDPGPGAKNIQYF. The DNA for the CDR3 is TGTGCCACCAGTGATCCTGGGCCCGGGGCCAAAAACATTCAGTACTTC. The rearrangement links TRBV24-1 to TRBJ2-4, with D uncertain. Germline-derived CDR1 and CDR2 are KGHDR and SFDVKD. The CDR3 loop spans 16 amino acids. Trimming shortened V by 3 bases and J by 1 base, and 12 bases separated the two germline ends.

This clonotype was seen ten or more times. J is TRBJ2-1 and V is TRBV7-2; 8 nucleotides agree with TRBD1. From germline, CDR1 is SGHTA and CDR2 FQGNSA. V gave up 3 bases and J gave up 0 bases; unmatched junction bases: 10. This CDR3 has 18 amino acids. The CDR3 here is CASSFARGRSSSYNEQFF. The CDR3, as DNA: TGTGCCAGCAGCTTCGCCAGGGGGCGTTCAAGCTCCTACAATGAGCAGTTCTTC. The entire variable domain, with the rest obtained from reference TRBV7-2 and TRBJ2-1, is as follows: GAGVSQSPSNKVTEKGKDVELRCDPISGHTALYWYRQSLGQGLEFLIYFQGNSAPDKSGLPSDRFSAERTGGSVSTLTIQRTQQEDSAVYLCASSFARGRSSSYNEQFFGPGTRLTVL.

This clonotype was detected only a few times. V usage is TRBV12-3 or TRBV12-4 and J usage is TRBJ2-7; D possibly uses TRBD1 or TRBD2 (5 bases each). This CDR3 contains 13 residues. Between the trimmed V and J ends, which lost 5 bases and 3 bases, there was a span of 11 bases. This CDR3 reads CASSIRDVYEQYF. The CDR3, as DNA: TGTGCCAGCAGTATCCGGGACGTCTACGAGCAGTACTTC.

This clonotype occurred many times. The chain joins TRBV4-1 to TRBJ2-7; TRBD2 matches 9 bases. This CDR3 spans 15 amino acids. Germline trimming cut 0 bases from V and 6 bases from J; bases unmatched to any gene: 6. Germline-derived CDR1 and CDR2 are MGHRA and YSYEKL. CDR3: CASSQDSGGLGEQYF. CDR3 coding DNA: TGCGCCAGCAGCCAAGACAGCGGGGGGCTGGGCGAGCAGTACTTC.

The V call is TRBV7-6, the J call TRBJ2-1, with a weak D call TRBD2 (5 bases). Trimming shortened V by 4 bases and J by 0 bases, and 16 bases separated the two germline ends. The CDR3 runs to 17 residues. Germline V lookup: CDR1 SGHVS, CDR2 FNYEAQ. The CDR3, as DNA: TGTGCCAGCAGCTCCCTCGGGCGGGCGGCCTCCTACAATGAGCAGTTCTTC. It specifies CASSSLGRAASYNEQFF.

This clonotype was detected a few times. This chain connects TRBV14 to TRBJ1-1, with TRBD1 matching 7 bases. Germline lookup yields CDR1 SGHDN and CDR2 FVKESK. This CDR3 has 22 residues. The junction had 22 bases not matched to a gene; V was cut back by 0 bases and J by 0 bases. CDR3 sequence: CASSQDGPGQKGGRGMNTEAFF. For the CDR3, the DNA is TGTGCCAGCAGCCAAGATGGGCCGGGACAGAAGGGGGGCCGGGGGATGAACACTGAAGCTTTCTTT. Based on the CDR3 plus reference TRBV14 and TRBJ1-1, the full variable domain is EAGVTQFPSHSVIEKGQTVTLRCDPISGHDNLYWYRRVMGKEIKFLLHFVKESKQDESGMPNNRFLAERTGGTYSTLKVQPAELEDSGVYFCASSQDGPGQKGGRGMNTEAFFGQGTRLTVV.

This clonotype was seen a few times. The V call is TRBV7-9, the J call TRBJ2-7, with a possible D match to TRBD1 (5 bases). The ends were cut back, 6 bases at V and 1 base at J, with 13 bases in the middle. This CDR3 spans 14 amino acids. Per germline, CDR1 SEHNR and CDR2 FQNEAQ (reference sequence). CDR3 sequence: CASSPADSSYEQYF. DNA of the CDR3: TGTGCCAGCAGTCCGGCAGACAGTTCCTACGAGCAGTACTTC.

CDR3: CASSSSDVSEQFF. In nucleotides, the CDR3 is TGTGCCAGCAGCTCCTCCGATGTGAGCGAGCAGTTCTTC. J is TRBJ2-1 and V is TRBV7-9, with no clear D. Trimming shortened V by 4 bases and J by 10 bases, and 14 bases separated the two germline ends. CDR1 is SEHNR, CDR2 FQNEAQ, per germline (reference sequence). This CDR3 comprises 13 residues.

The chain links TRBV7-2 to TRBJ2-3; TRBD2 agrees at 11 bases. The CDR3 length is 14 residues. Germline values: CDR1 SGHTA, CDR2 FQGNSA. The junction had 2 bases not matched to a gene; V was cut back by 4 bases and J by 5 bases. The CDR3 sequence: CASSSSGGQDTQYF. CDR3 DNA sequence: TGTGCCAGCAGCTCTAGCGGGGGGCAAGATACGCAGTATTTT.

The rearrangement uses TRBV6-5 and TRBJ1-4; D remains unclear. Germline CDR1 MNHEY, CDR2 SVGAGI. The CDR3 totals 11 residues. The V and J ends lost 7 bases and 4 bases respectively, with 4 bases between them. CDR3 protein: CASKDNEKLFF. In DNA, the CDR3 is TGTGCCAGCAAGGATAATGAAAAACTGTTTTTT.

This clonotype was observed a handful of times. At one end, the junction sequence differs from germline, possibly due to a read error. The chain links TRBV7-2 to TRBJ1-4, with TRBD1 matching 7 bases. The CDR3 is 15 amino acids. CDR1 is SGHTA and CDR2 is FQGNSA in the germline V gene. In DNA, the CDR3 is TGTGTCAGCAGCCGAGGACAGGCAACTAATGAAAAACTGTTTTTT. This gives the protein CVSSRGQATNEKLFF.

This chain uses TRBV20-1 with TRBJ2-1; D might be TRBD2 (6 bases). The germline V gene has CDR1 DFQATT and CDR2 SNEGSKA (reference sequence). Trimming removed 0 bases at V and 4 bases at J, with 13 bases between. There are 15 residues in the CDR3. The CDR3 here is CSARDTTRLYNEQFF. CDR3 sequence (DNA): TGCAGTGCTAGAGATACGACTAGGCTTTACAATGAGCAGTTCTTC.

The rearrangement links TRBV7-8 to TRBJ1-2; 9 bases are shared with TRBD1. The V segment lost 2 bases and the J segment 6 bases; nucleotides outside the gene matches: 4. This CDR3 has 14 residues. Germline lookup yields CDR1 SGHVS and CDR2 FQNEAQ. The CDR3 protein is CASSLSGTGNGYTF. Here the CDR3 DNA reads TGTGCCAGCAGCTTATCAGGGACAGGGAATGGCTACACCTTC. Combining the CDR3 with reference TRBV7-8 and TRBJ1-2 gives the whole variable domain GAGVSQSPRYKVAKRGQDVALRCDPISGHVSLFWYQQALGQGPEFLTYFQNEAQLDKSGLPSDRFFAERPEGSVSTLKIQRTQQEDSAVYLCASSLSGTGNGYTFGSGTRLTVV.

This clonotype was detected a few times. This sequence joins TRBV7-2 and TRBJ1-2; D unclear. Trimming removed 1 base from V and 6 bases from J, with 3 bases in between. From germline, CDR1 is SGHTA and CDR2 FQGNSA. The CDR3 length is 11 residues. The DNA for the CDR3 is TGTGCCAGCAGCTTAGGGCATGGCTACACCTTC. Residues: CASSLGHGYTF.

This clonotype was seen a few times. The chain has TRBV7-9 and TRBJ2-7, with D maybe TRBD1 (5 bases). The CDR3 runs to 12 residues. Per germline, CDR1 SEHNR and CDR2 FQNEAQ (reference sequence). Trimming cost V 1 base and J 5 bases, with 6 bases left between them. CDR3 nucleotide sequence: TGTGCCAGCAGCTTAGTGGGGCACGAGCAGTACTTC. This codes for CASSLVGHEQYF.